The sequence of this TCR beta chain was determined in a study of T cells in Graves' hyperthyroidism and ophthalmopathy (dated by TCRdb to between 2019 and 2020). Context from the whole study: Peripheral blood was collected at initial diagnosis, before any treatment. After sampling, hyperthyroidism patients received methimazole starting at 30 mg daily, and ophthalmopathy patients received high-dose intravenous methylprednisolone. A discovery cohort of roughly 100 patients, about 43 with Graves' ophthalmopathy and 57 with stable Graves' hyperthyroidism, was used to find distinguishing TCR V-J signatures. Prospective prediction of ophthalmopathy was tested in an independent validation cohort consisting of some 18 hyperthyroidism patients and some 16 patients who later progressed to ophthalmopathy. In addition, the study compared T-cell repertoires in thyroid tissue and in blood from six Graves' hyperthyroidism patients. The 95 to 100 discovery patients were randomly divided into training and test sets at a 7:3 ratio. TCR Vbeta CDR3 sequencing of 140 or so peripheral blood samples (43 ophthalmopathy, 70 to 85 hyperthyroidism and around 17 progressor patients) is reported in the paper.

This clonotype appeared many times. Its antigen has not been determined. No base qualities exist here, and no much larger clone lies one base off it. The germline V gene sets CDR1 to MDHEN and CDR2 to SYDVKM. The CDR3 measures 15 amino acids from cysteine to phenylalanine. The CDR3 DNA has 45 bases and is translated from base 1. Trimming takes 6 bases from V and 8 bases from J, and the germline ends sit 17 bases apart. Ophthalmopathy patients had moderately to severely active disease, with a Clinical Activity Score of 3 or more, a NOSPECS grade of 4 or more, and a disease duration of less than 3 months. Exclusion was applied to patients with uncontrolled infections, other autoimmune diseases, pregnancy or lactation. Diagnoses relied on clinical symptoms, serum thyroxine and TRAb, thyroid ultrasound and orbital computed tomography. Ficoll-Paque density gradient centrifugation was used to isolate PBMCs from around 10 ml of fresh peripheral blood. Trizol reagent was used to extract total RNA, and RNA quality was then checked on an Agilent 2100 Bioanalyzer.

The paper's findings and limits, for the study overall: In validation, the model predicted progression to ophthalmopathy a median of roughly 6.5 months before onset, with roughly 71% sensitivity and 72.22% specificity. Most expanded thyroid clonotypes (frequency above 0.001) were also found in blood, which suggests that blood repertoires may mirror thyroid immune responses. In cross-validation, a model built on a 13 V-J signature told ophthalmopathy apart from stable hyperthyroidism with 87.88% sensitivity and around 83% specificity, and in testing the same model reached 80%/75%. No statistical method was used to set the sample size in advance, and investigators knew the group allocation.

Amplification of TCR beta CDR3 regions was carried out from RNA transcripts. The TCR CDR3 was subjected to a first round of RT-PCR using the HTBI primer set and the Qiagen OneStep RT-PCR kit. Libraries were constructed in a second round of multiplex PCR, after which size selection and purification were carried out. Paired-end sequencing of the libraries was performed with 100 bp reads on an Illumina HiSeq2000. Concerning the study's data processing: SOAPnuke was used to process the raw data, removing reads that contained adapters or uncalled bases, had a mean Phred below 15, or lacked an exact match to the constant primer or identifier. High-quality paired reads were merged using COPE v1.2.5, and each unique nucleotide sequence was defined as a clonotype. Clonotypes were aligned to IMGT TRBV, TRBD and TRBJ reference segments using MiTCR v1.1. The analysis included only V-J combinations with a frequency above 0.0001, which together covered about 99% of the repertoires. The TCS score was defined as F50 (clonal expansion) divided by E x V (chaos), with BLOSUM62-based TCRdist calculated between CDR3 peptides within each V-J. Welch's t-statistics and random forest reduced around 520 V-J features to 10 to 15, which were used in a naive Bayes classifier (R e1071). TCRdb cleaned the public reads at Q25 with fastp, built clones with MiXCR and kept in-frame beta chains. Rows merge per CDR3 protein into single entries with the most common DNA and genes. In this record, the V and J calls reflect TCRdb's handling and not the investigators' own analysis. The sample data list around 240,000 distinct CDR3 sequences, and 15% to 20% of these were observed just once. The ten biggest clones cover under 35% of the sample.

The chain joins TRBV28 to TRBJ1-6; the D gene is possibly TRBD1, with 6 bases matching. Specimen: blood. This receptor was obtained from a woman under 30 with Graves' ophthalmopathy. The DNA is TGTGCCAGCAGGTTACAGGGTCCCATACATTCACCCCTCCACTTT. Its protein reads: CASRLQGPIHSPLHF.